These T cell receptor beta chains were read from a single sample in a study of blood T cell repertoires in COVID-19. Using immunoSEQ multiplex PCR, the repertoire was profiled, and TCRdb retains in-frame clones only, with some absent. The table has about 300,000 clones, roughly nine tenths seen once. Specimen: PBMCs or T cells enriched from blood (not recorded which). These receptors were collected from a woman in her forties or fifties who had been exposed to COVID-19. Both conserved end residues are part of each CDR3. D genes are given only for firm matches. Expanded clones are given a class, and other clones once, few, many or no size at all.

v_call: TRBV6-4; clone_size: once; d_call: TRBD1; j_call: TRBJ1-6; cdr3_nt: TGTGCCAGCAGTGGACAGGGTTCAGCTAATTCACCCCTCCACTTT; cdr3_aa: CASSGQGSANSPLHF
v_call: TRBV11-2; clone_size: NA; d_call: TRBD2; j_call: TRBJ2-5; cdr3_nt: TGTGCCAGCAGCTTAGGGAAGGCGGCGGGGGATCGAGAGACCCAGTACTTC; cdr3_aa: CASSLGKAAGDRETQYF
v_call: TRBV28; clone_size: few; d_call: TRBD1; j_call: TRBJ2-2; cdr3_nt: TGTGCCAGCAACCCGGGACAGAGATACACCGGGGAGCTGTTTTTT; cdr3_aa: CASNPGQRYTGELFF
v_call: TRBV5-5; clone_size: NA; d_call: TRBD1; j_call: TRBJ1-4; cdr3_nt: TGTGCCAGCAGCTTGGGGCTCAGACAGGGTAATGAAAAACTGTTTTTT; cdr3_aa: CASSLGLRQGNEKLFF
v_call: TRBV7-2; clone_size: NA; d_call: TRBD1; j_call: TRBJ1-2; cdr3_nt: TGTGCCAGCAGCCCCCTGGGACAGCTCTATGGCTACACCTTC; cdr3_aa: CASSPLGQLYGYTF
v_call: TRBV2; clone_size: NA; d_call: NA; j_call: TRBJ1-2; cdr3_nt: TGTGCCAGCAGGTCGGCGGGCGAGGCTAACTATGGCTACACCTTC; cdr3_aa: CASRSAGEANYGYTF
v_call: TRBV3-1/TRBV3-2; clone_size: NA; d_call: TRBD1; j_call: TRBJ1-3; cdr3_nt: TGTGCCAGCAGTCGGACAGGAGTAAGCGGAAACACCATATATTTT; cdr3_aa: CASSRTGVSGNTIYF
v_call: TRBV28; clone_size: NA; d_call: NA; j_call: TRBJ1-5; cdr3_nt: TGTGCTATAGGGGGGGCGCCGAGCAATCAGCCCCAGCATTTT; cdr3_aa: CAIGGAPSNQPQHF
v_call: TRBV15; clone_size: NA; d_call: TRBD2; j_call: TRBJ2-2; cdr3_nt: TGTGCCACCAGCAGACGGGGGGACACCGGGGAGCTGTTTTTT; cdr3_aa: CATSRRGDTGELFF
v_call: TRBV11-2; clone_size: once; d_call: NA; j_call: TRBJ2-7; cdr3_nt: TGTGCCACCCGACAGGCGGGGGCCGGATACGAGCAGTACTTC; cdr3_aa: CATRQAGAGYEQYF
v_call: TRBV11-2; clone_size: NA; d_call: TRBD2; j_call: TRBJ2-1; cdr3_nt: TGTGCCAGCAGCCTCACGAGCGGGGGGGCCGTAGAGCAGTTCTTC; cdr3_aa: CASSLTSGGAVEQFF
v_call: TRBV19; clone_size: NA; d_call: TRBD1; j_call: TRBJ1-2; cdr3_nt: TGTGCCAGTAGTCAGGGGGCTAACGGCTACACCTTC; cdr3_aa: CASSQGANGYTF
v_call: TRBV11-2; clone_size: NA; d_call: NA; j_call: TRBJ2-7; cdr3_nt: TGTGCCAGCAGCTTAGGGCAGGGCCCATACGAGCAGTACTTC; cdr3_aa: CASSLGQGPYEQYF
v_call: TRBV4-1; clone_size: NA; d_call: TRBD1; j_call: TRBJ1-3; cdr3_nt: TGCGCCAGCAGCCAAGATCGGGGACAGGTGATCTCTGGAAACACCATATATTTT; cdr3_aa: CASSQDRGQVISGNTIYF
v_call: TRBV5-4; clone_size: once; d_call: TRBD1; j_call: TRBJ2-1; cdr3_nt: TGTGCCAGCAGCTTGGACAGGGGTTACGCCAATGAGCAGTTCTTC; cdr3_aa: CASSLDRGYANEQFF
v_call: TRBV7-2; clone_size: NA; d_call: TRBD1; j_call: TRBJ1-5; cdr3_nt: TGTGCCAGCAGCCCTACCGTCGGGACAGGGAGGCATCCCCAGCATTTT; cdr3_aa: CASSPTVGTGRHPQHF
v_call: TRBV19; clone_size: NA; d_call: TRBD1; j_call: TRBJ1-2; cdr3_nt: TGTGCCAGTAGCTCATTCCGAGACAGGGGGAACGATGGCTACACCTTC; cdr3_aa: CASSSFRDRGNDGYTF
v_call: TRBV2; clone_size: NA; d_call: TRBD1; j_call: TRBJ2-5; cdr3_nt: TGTGCCAGCAGTCTTGGGACAGCGAGGGGAGAGACCCAGTACTTC; cdr3_aa: CASSLGTARGETQYF
v_call: TRBV5-1; clone_size: NA; d_call: TRBD1; j_call: TRBJ2-3; cdr3_nt: TGCGCCAGCAGAAGGACAGGGGGGAGCACAGATACGCAGTATTTT; cdr3_aa: CASRRTGGSTDTQYF
v_call: TRBV6-4; clone_size: NA; d_call: TRBD1; j_call: TRBJ2-3; cdr3_nt: TGTGCCAGCAGTGACTCAGAGGGGGCCGGCACAGATACGCAGTATTTT; cdr3_aa: CASSDSEGAGTDTQYF
v_call: TRBV2; clone_size: NA; d_call: TRBD1; j_call: TRBJ1-5; cdr3_nt: TGTGCCAGCAGCGACAGGGGAAGGTGGCAGCCCCAGCATTTT; cdr3_aa: CASSDRGRWQPQHF
v_call: TRBV11-2; clone_size: NA; d_call: NA; j_call: TRBJ2-7; cdr3_nt: TGTGCCAGCAGAACACGACAGAGCTCCTACGAGCAGTACTTC; cdr3_aa: CASRTRQSSYEQYF
v_call: TRBV5-1; clone_size: once; d_call: TRBD1; j_call: TRBJ1-5; cdr3_nt: TGCGCCAGCAGCCACGACAGGGATCAGCCCCAGCATTTT; cdr3_aa: CASSHDRDQPQHF
v_call: TRBV13; clone_size: few; d_call: NA; j_call: TRBJ2-2; cdr3_nt: TGTGCCAGCAGCTTAGGGCTAGCAGCCGGGGAGCTGTTTTTT; cdr3_aa: CASSLGLAAGELFF
v_call: TRBV19; clone_size: NA; d_call: TRBD1; j_call: TRBJ1-5; cdr3_nt: TGTGCTACGGGGCAGGGGGGTAATCAGCCCCAGCATTTT; cdr3_aa: CATGQGGNQPQHF
v_call: TRBV15; clone_size: once; d_call: NA; j_call: TRBJ2-7; cdr3_nt: TGTGCCACCAGCAGGTTGGGTGACAACTACGAGCAGTACTTC; cdr3_aa: CATSRLGDNYEQYF
v_call: TRBV15; clone_size: once; d_call: TRBD1; j_call: TRBJ1-5; cdr3_nt: TGTGCCACCAGCAGAGGGACAGGGACTGAGGGCAATCAGCCCCAGCATTTT; cdr3_aa: CATSRGTGTEGNQPQHF
v_call: TRBV7-9; clone_size: NA; d_call: NA; j_call: TRBJ2-3; cdr3_nt: TGTGCCAGCAGCTTAAACCTCAGGGGCGCAGATACGCAGTATTTT; cdr3_aa: CASSLNLRGADTQYF
v_call: TRBV30; clone_size: NA; d_call: NA; j_call: TRBJ2-5; cdr3_nt: TGTGCCTGGAGTTTAGTAGGAGGGACCCAAGAGACCCAGTACTTC; cdr3_aa: CAWSLVGGTQETQYF
v_call: TRBV7-2; clone_size: NA; d_call: NA; j_call: TRBJ1-2; cdr3_nt: TGTGCCAGCAGCTTAGGAATACAGGCGGCCTATGGCTACACCTTC; cdr3_aa: CASSLGIQAAYGYTF
v_call: TRBV18; clone_size: NA; d_call: TRBD1; j_call: TRBJ2-2; cdr3_nt: TGTGCCAGCTCACCGGGGGACAGGGTCCTTTCCGGGGAGCTGTTTTTT; cdr3_aa: CASSPGDRVLSGELFF
v_call: TRBV2; clone_size: once; d_call: NA; j_call: TRBJ1-1; cdr3_nt: TGTGCCAGCACTGACAGGAACACTGAAGCTTTCTTT; cdr3_aa: CASTDRNTEAFF
v_call: TRBV7-2; clone_size: NA; d_call: TRBD1; j_call: TRBJ1-3; cdr3_nt: TGTGCCAGCAGCTTAGTGGGTGGAACAGGGACAGGGGGAAACACCATATATTTT; cdr3_aa: CASSLVGGTGTGGNTIYF
v_call: TRBV7-2; clone_size: NA; d_call: NA; j_call: TRBJ1-4; cdr3_nt: TGTGCCAGCAGCTTATCAGGGGATGGGGGAAGGGAAAAACTGTTTTTT; cdr3_aa: CASSLSGDGGREKLFF
v_call: TRBV18; clone_size: NA; d_call: TRBD1; j_call: TRBJ2-3; cdr3_nt: TGTGCCAGCTCACCAGGGACAGGGGGCTTAAGCACAGATACGCAGTATTTT; cdr3_aa: CASSPGTGGLSTDTQYF
v_call: TRBV11-2; clone_size: once; d_call: NA; j_call: TRBJ2-7; cdr3_nt: TGTGCCAGCAGCCGCCGAGGAGGGAGCCCCCACGAGCAGTACTTC; cdr3_aa: CASSRRGGSPHEQYF